This T cell receptor (beta chain) was recorded in a study of PD-L1 blockade in urothelial cancer. About the study: At 3 weeks after treatment start (second dose) and again at 6 weeks, blood was analyzed. General study results and limits: Prediction of better survival came from below-median pretreatment blood TCR clonality.

As concerns this clone: The antigen remains unidentified.

V dropped 5 bases and J dropped 7 bases, with 17 bases sitting between them. The CDR3 is 14 residues long. CDR1 and CDR2 from the germline V gene are SGHTA and FQGNSA. Only in-frame clones appear in the TCRdb table, and some are missing; sequencing was by immunoSEQ multiplex PCR. The sample shows fewer than 50,000 clones, nearly 90% of them seen only once. This clonotype was sampled from a man in his fifties or sixties with urothelial cancer. The chain joins TRBV7-2 to TRBJ1-1; D unresolved. Sample: PBMCs, taken around atezolizumab (anti-PD-L1) treatment. CDR3 coding DNA: TGTGCCAGCAGCGGCCAGACATGGGCTATTGAAGCTTTCTTT. Translating gives CASSGQTWAIEAFF. The full variable domain, in which reference TRBV7-2 and TRBJ1-1 provide the parts outside the CDR3, is GAGVSQSPSNKVTEKGKDVELRCDPISGHTALYWYRQSLGQGLEFLIYFQGNSAPDKSGLPSDRFSAERTGGSVSTLTIQRTQQEDSAVYLCASSGQTWAIEAFFGQGTRLTVV.